Each of the 25 T cell receptor beta chains below was sequenced from the same sample in a study of response to subunit inactivated influenza vaccine. Each CDR3 protein is one row after TCRdb ran MiXCR on the RT-PCR reads. Of about 190,000 distinct CDR3 sequences listed, around an eighth are singletons. Sequenced material: CD8+ T cells sorted from PBMCs, taken roughly 5 days after vaccination. The receptor set was obtained from a man aged 45-65 years who received an inactivated influenza vaccine.

The chain is built from TRBV19 and TRBJ2-1; D perhaps matches TRBD2 (5 bases). Germline V gene sequence: CDR1 LNHDA, CDR2 SQIVND (reference sequence). The CDR3 has 13 amino acids. V dropped 4 bases and J dropped 5 bases, with 9 bases sitting between them. The CDR3 reads CASSRRADNEQFF. Here the CDR3 DNA reads TGTGCCAGTAGTAGGCGGGCTGACAATGAGCAGTTCTTC.

This clonotype was observed many times. The chain is built from TRBV29-1 and TRBJ2-7; D tentatively reads TRBD1 or TRBD2 (5 bases each). Trimming cost V 0 bases and J 3 bases, with 18 bases left between them. This CDR3 comprises 16 residues. Germline CDR1 and CDR2: SQVTM and ANQGSEA. CDR3 sequence reads: CSVEEARDGGNYEQYF. As DNA, the CDR3 is TGCAGCGTTGAAGAGGCCAGGGACGGAGGAAACTACGAGCAGTACTTC.

The table lists this clonotype with many counts. The chain employs TRBV12-3 or TRBV12-4 and TRBJ1-1, with D unclear. The CDR3 has 13 residues. The V end lost 2 bases, the J end lost 3 bases, and 7 bases lay between the germline ends. DNA for the CDR3: TGTGCCAGCAGTTTAAACGGCTACACTGAAGCTTTCTTT. It is translated as CASSLNGYTEAFF.

This chain links TRBV20-1 with TRBJ2-1, with no clear D. Trimming cost V 0 bases and J 6 bases, with 6 bases left between them. Germline CDR1 is DFQATT and CDR2 is SNEGSKA (reference sequence). This CDR3 has 12 amino acids. This CDR3 reads CSARDLGNEQFF. As DNA, the CDR3 is TGCAGTGCTAGAGATCTAGGCAATGAGCAGTTCTTC.

The gene calls are TRBV7-9 and TRBJ2-2; 12 bases are shared with TRBD1. The ends lost 5 bases at V and 7 bases at J; junction bases unmatched: 5. CDR3 size: 15 residues. The germline gives CDR1 SEHNR, CDR2 FQNEAQ (reference sequence). CDR3 nucleotides: TGTGCCAGCAGCGGGGGACAGGGGGCGATCGGGGAGCTGTTTTTT. This translates into CASSGGQGAIGELFF.

This clonotype has a handful of counts. The rearrangement joins TRBV4-1 to TRBJ2-1; 9 bases line up with TRBD2. The germline gives CDR1 MGHRA, CDR2 YSYEKL. Unmatched junction bases numbered 7, after V lost 0 bases and J lost 4 bases. This CDR3 spans 17 amino acids. DNA of the CDR3: TGCGCCAGCAGCCAAGATGGGCCTAGCGGGGCGTACAATGAGCAGTTCTTC. It is translated as CASSQDGPSGAYNEQFF.

This clonotype turned up a few times. V and J are TRBV20-1 and TRBJ2-1; D might be TRBD2 (6 bases). The CDR3 length is 13 residues. Trimming cost V 6 bases and J 9 bases, with 18 bases left between them. Per germline, CDR1 DFQATT and CDR2 SNEGSKA (reference sequence). The CDR3 loop is CSATGLQWGEQFF. The CDR3 DNA reads as TGCAGTGCCACGGGACTCCAGTGGGGTGAGCAGTTCTTC.

This clonotype has only a few counts. V and J are TRBV7-8 and TRBJ2-1, with 12 positions matching TRBD2. V lost 4 bases and J lost 6; bases outside the gene matches: 4. Germline-derived CDR1 and CDR2 are SGHVS and FQNEAQ. This CDR3 contains 15 residues. The CDR3 loop reads CASSYTSGGLNEQFF. The CDR3 bases are TGTGCCAGCAGCTATACTAGCGGGGGGCTCAATGAGCAGTTCTTC.

This clonotype turned up a few times. This chain links TRBV25-1 with TRBJ1-1; 10 bases align to TRBD1. V trimming: 3 bases; J trimming: 1 base; junction bases outside the gene matches: 8. The CDR3 consists of 17 residues. CDR1 is MGHDK and CDR2 is SYGVNS in the germline V gene. The CDR3 spells CASSDYPGQGTNTEAFF. CDR3 coding DNA: TGTGCCAGCAGTGACTATCCGGGACAGGGGACGAACACTGAAGCTTTCTTT.

The chain recombines TRBV30 with TRBJ1-5; maybe TRBD1 (5 bases). The CDR3 contains 14 residues. V gave up 1 base and J gave up 5 bases, with 12 bases separating them. Germline V lookup: CDR1 GTSNPN, CDR2 SVGIG (reference sequence). In nucleotides, the CDR3 is TGTGCCTGGAGTGCCCCGGGGGGGTATCAGCCCCAGCATTTT. Its translation is CAWSAPGGYQPQHF.

At least ten counts were recorded for this clonotype. The V call is TRBV29-1, the J call TRBJ2-7, with 8 bases identical to TRBD1. With V trimmed by 6 bases and J by 3 bases, 4 bases remained unmatched. Germline V gives CDR1 SQVTM, CDR2 ANQGSEA. This CDR3 region has 12 residues. CDR3 in amino acids: CSVWTGSYEQYF. The DNA for the CDR3 is TGCAGCGTGTGGACAGGGAGCTACGAGCAGTACTTC.

J is TRBJ2-2 and V is TRBV29-1, with D hard to call. Germline V gene sequence: CDR1 SQVTM, CDR2 ANQGSEA. Trimming cost V 1 base and J 3 bases, with 6 bases left between them. This CDR3 spans 13 amino acids. The CDR3 DNA reads as TGCAGCGTTGAAGTAGGGTACACCGGGGAGCTGTTTTTT. This sequence encodes CSVEVGYTGELFF.

This clonotype was seen repeatedly, ten times or more. The V gene is TRBV11-2, the J gene TRBJ2-7, with 7 bases lining up with TRBD1. The ends lost 3 bases at V and 0 bases at J; junction bases unmatched: 5. The CDR3 has 15 amino acids. Germline CDR1 reads SGHAT; CDR2 reads FQNNGV. The CDR3 spells CASSLGTAISYEQYF. CDR3 nucleotide sequence: TGTGCCAGCAGCTTGGGGACAGCTATCTCCTACGAGCAGTACTTC.

Here the CDR3 reads CASSPVLAGVAYEQYF. For the CDR3, the DNA is TGTGCCAGCAGCCCTGTACTAGCGGGAGTGGCCTACGAGCAGTACTTC. V gene TRBV11-1 combines with J gene TRBJ2-7, with 11 positions matching TRBD2. CDR3 length equals 16 residues. J was trimmed by 2 bases and V by 5 bases; bases with no gene match: 8. Looked up from germline, CDR1 is SGHAT and CDR2 is FQDESV (reference sequence).

This clonotype was seen repeatedly, ten times or more. This chain connects TRBV29-1 to TRBJ1-2; possibly TRBD1 for D (5 bases). The V end was cut by 5 bases, the J end by 4 bases, with 11 bases between. The germline V gene encodes CDR1 SQVTM and CDR2 ANQGSEA. The CDR3 spans 12 residues. Here the CDR3 reads CSVSEGPYGYTF. The CDR3 bases are TGCAGCGTTTCTGAGGGGCCCTATGGCTACACCTTC.

This clonotype was picked up many times. This chain joins TRBV6-1 and TRBJ2-5, with TRBD2 matching over 7 bases. The germline V gene has CDR1 MNHNS and CDR2 SASEGT. The CDR3 is 14 amino acids. The J segment lost 4 bases and the V segment lost 7 bases, leaving 9 bases of the junction unmatched. CDR3 coding DNA: TGTGCCAGCACAAGCGGGGTTTTAGGAGAGACCCAGTACTTC. Translated, it gives CASTSGVLGETQYF.

This sequence joins TRBV4-1 and TRBJ1-5; D ambiguous. CDR1 and CDR2 from the germline V gene are MGHRA and YSYEKL. The V and J ends lost 2 bases and 1 base respectively, with 12 bases between them. This CDR3 is built from 16 residues. CDR3: CASSQWLTSSNQPQHF. The DNA of the CDR3 is TGCGCCAGCAGCCAATGGCTGACGTCAAGCAATCAGCCCCAGCATTTT.

This clonotype turned up a few times. The chain combines TRBV2 with TRBJ2-3; TRBD2 is a possible D gene (5 bases). Germline-derived CDR1 and CDR2 are SNHLY and FYNNEI. The CDR3 consists of 16 residues. V shed 6 bases and J shed 1 base, with 17 bases lying between them. The CDR3 protein is CASRPERSGGTDTQYF. The CDR3 DNA follows: TGTGCCAGCAGGCCTGAGCGGAGTGGGGGCACAGATACGCAGTATTTT. Full variable domain (rest looked up from reference TRBV2 and TRBJ2-3): EPEVTQTPSHQVTQMGQEVILRCVPISNHLYFYWYRQILGQKVEFLVSFYNNEISEKSEIFDDQFSVERPDGSNFTLKIRSTKLEDSAMYFCASRPERSGGTDTQYFGPGTRLTVL.

This clonotype was detected a few times. The V and J genes are TRBV28 and TRBJ1-5, with a tentative D call TRBD1 (5 bases). This CDR3 has 15 amino acids. Trimming took 8 bases from V and 0 from J, leaving 14 bases between them. In germline, CDR1 is MDHEN, CDR2 SYDVKM. Here the CDR3 reads CASSSGHNSNQPQHF. CDR3 bases: TGTGCCAGCTCCTCGGGGCACAATAGCAATCAGCCCCAGCATTTT.

This clonotype has only a few counts. The CDR3 nucleotides read TGCGCCAGCAGCCAAGATGAACAGGGGAGATCAGATACGCAGTATTTT. It is translated as CASSQDEQGRSDTQYF. V and J are TRBV4-3 and TRBJ2-3, with 7 nucleotides matching TRBD1. Germline CDR1 and CDR2: LGHNA and YSLEER. The CDR3 runs to 16 residues. V was pared by 0 bases and J by 4 bases, with 7 bases of the junction left unmatched.

The chain carries TRBV20-1 and TRBJ2-3, with 13 positions matching TRBD2. The CDR3 length is 16 residues. With V trimmed by 4 bases and J by 3 bases, 7 bases remained unmatched. Germline lookup yields CDR1 DFQATT and CDR2 SNEGSKA (reference sequence). Here the CDR3 DNA reads TGCAGTGCTACAGGACTAGCGGGGGTCGGGACAGATACGCAGTATTTT. Amino acid sequence: CSATGLAGVGTDTQYF.

This clonotype was recorded many times. The rearrangement uses TRBV7-9 and TRBJ2-1, with a possible D match to TRBD2 (6 bases). From germline, CDR1 is SEHNR and CDR2 FQNEAQ (reference sequence). V was pared by 4 bases and J by 8 bases, with 21 bases between. The CDR3 loop spans 16 amino acids. CDR3 sequence (DNA): TGTGCCAGCAGCTCCAGGGACTCTGCTCAGGGCTATGAGCAGTTCTTC. Protein product: CASSSRDSAQGYEQFF.

The J gene is TRBJ2-7, the V gene TRBV21-1; the D call TRBD1 from the table was never checked on the DNA. TRBV21-1 is termed a pseudogene. The CDR3 loop spans 14 amino acids. The CDR3 bases are TGTGCCAATTCCCGGGGACAGGGTGTCTTTGAGCAGTACTTC. This codes for CANSRGQGVFEQYF.

The chain joins TRBV4-1 to TRBJ2-6; tentative D call: TRBD1 (5 bases). CDR1 MGHRA and CDR2 YSYEKL come from the germline V gene. The V and J ends lost 1 base and 0 bases respectively, with 10 bases between them. This CDR3 contains 17 residues. The CDR3 nucleotides are TGCGCCAGCAGCCAAGTGGCAGGGATCTCTGGGGCCAACGTCCTGACTTTC. It codes for CASSQVAGISGANVLTF.

In this sample, this clonotype turned up many times. DNA for the CDR3: TGTGCCAGCAGTTTTAACACCGGGGAGCTGTTTTTT. This codes for CASSFNTGELFF. This chain connects TRBV12-3 or TRBV12-4 to TRBJ2-2; the D is unclear. The germline V and J ends were trimmed by 3 bases and 2 bases, with 1 base remaining between them. This CDR3 is built from 12 residues.